This TCR beta chain comes out of a study of response to subunit inactivated influenza vaccine. The study's findings and limits: Each seasonal influenza vaccination recruits few new T cells, the authors suggested.

To note about this clonotype: Its antigen is not known.

The CDR3 sequence is 15 residues long. Trimming took off 2 bases at V and 1 base at J, with 12 bases between the two ends. The germline V gene encodes CDR1 SGHRS and CDR2 YFSETQ. TCRdb ran MiXCR on the RT-PCR reads and lists one entry per CDR3 protein. The data contain about 540,000 distinct CDR3 sequences, 20% to 25% of them singletons. The same data also contributed to another study, on T cells expressing NK-cell markers. That report adds: Libraries used 5'RACE template switching adding universal primer site and UMIs. Researchers got TCR beta repertoires out of sorted CD3+CD56+NKG2C+, CD3+CD56+NKG2C- and CD3+CD56-NKG2C+ T cells. The authors sequenced eight donors, of whom seven were HCMV-seropositive and one was seronegative. The dominant NKG2C+ clonotypes represented about 1.0-7.0% of CD8+ T cells in five to seven donors.

The genes are TRBV5-1 and TRBJ2-5; a weak D match, TRBD2 (5 bases). Specimen: CD4+ T cells sorted from PBMCs, collected about 11 days after vaccination. The source is a man aged 50-59 years who received an inactivated influenza vaccine. In DNA, the CDR3 is TGCGCCAGCAGCTTATCTCCGGGATCCCAAGAGACCCAGTACTTC. Amino acid sequence: CASSLSPGSQETQYF. Full variable domain (missing parts from reference TRBV5-1 and TRBJ2-5): KAGVTQTPRYLIKTRGQQVTLSCSPISGHRSVSWYQQTPGQGLQFLFEYFSETQRNKGNFPGRFSGRQFSNSRSEMNVSTLELGDSALYLCASSLSPGSQETQYFGPGTRLLVL.